This passage covers 10 T cell receptor beta chains from one sample sequenced in a study of blood T cell repertoires in COVID-19. Only in-frame clones appear in the TCRdb table, and some are missing; sequencing was by immunoSEQ multiplex PCR. The data hold under 250,000 clones, with 70% to 85% observed a single time. The source material was PBMCs or T cells enriched from blood (not recorded which). The receptors were gathered from a man in his sixties who had recovered from COVID-19.

In this sample, this clone turned up once. The chain joins TRBV11-3 to TRBJ1-2, with D unclear. The germline V gene encodes CDR1 SGHNT and CDR2 YENEEA. The CDR3 contains 14 residues. V was trimmed by 1 base and J by 6 bases, leaving 12 bases between them. The CDR3 DNA reads TGTGCCAGCAGCTTAGTCGCGACAACGGATGGCTACACCTTC. It is translated as CASSLVATTDGYTF.

This clone was seen only a few times. The genes are TRBV24-1 and TRBJ1-5, with 8 bases matching TRBD1. CDR1 KGHDR and CDR2 SFDVKD come from the germline V gene. The V gene end was trimmed by 2 bases and the J gene end by 5 bases; junction bases not matched to a gene: 7. The CDR3 totals 16 residues. The CDR3 reads CATSDSQGAQDQPQHF. In DNA, the CDR3 is TGTGCCACCAGTGATTCTCAGGGGGCGCAGGATCAGCCCCAGCATTTT.

The chain carries TRBV7-8 and TRBJ2-7, with 10 bases that match TRBD1. The junction had 3 bases not matched to a gene; V was cut back by 5 bases and J by 5 bases. The CDR3 totals 13 residues. CDR1 is SGHVS, CDR2 FQNEAQ, per germline. The CDR3 loop is CASSRDRGNEQYF. The DNA of the CDR3 is TGTGCCAGCAGCCGGGACAGGGGCAACGAGCAGTACTTC.

This chain's CDR3 is CASSQSGGTYQETQYF. For the CDR3, the DNA is TGTGCCAGCAGTCAAAGCGGGGGGACGTACCAAGAGACCCAGTACTTC. The chain recombines TRBV6-2 or TRBV6-3 with TRBJ2-5, with 9 nucleotides matching TRBD2. V trimming: 5 bases; J trimming: 0 bases; junction bases outside the gene matches: 7. Germline CDR1 reads MNHEY; CDR2 reads SVGEGT. The CDR3 has 16 amino acids.

The chain uses TRBV10-3 and TRBJ2-1; tentative D call: TRBD1 (6 bases). From germline, CDR1 is ENHRY and CDR2 SYGVKD. The CDR3 runs to 14 residues. Trimming shortened V by 6 bases and J by 8 bases, and 17 bases separated the two germline ends. The CDR3 DNA follows: TGTGCCATCAGAGTCGCAGGGGAATCGGATGAGCAGTTCTTC. Amino acid sequence: CAIRVAGESDEQFF.

V is TRBV29-1 and J is TRBJ1-1, with D maybe TRBD1 (6 bases). The CDR3 extends over 13 amino acids. V was clipped by 5 bases and J by 3 bases, with 13 bases between them. Germline V lookup: CDR1 SQVTM, CDR2 ANQGSEA. The CDR3 DNA follows: TGCAGCGTTTCACGGGGGGCGGACACTGAAGCTTTCTTT. It yields the protein CSVSRGADTEAFF.

This clone came up a few times. The chain carries TRBV3-1 (or the pseudogene TRBV3-2) and TRBJ1-6, with D possibly matching TRBD1 (6 bases). The CDR3 runs to 14 residues. V lost 1 base and J 9 bases, leaving 10 bases between the germline ends. CDR1 and CDR2 (germline): LGHDT, YNNKEL (reference sequence). As DNA, the CDR3 is TGTGCCAGCAGCCAAGGGACAGTCGGTTCACCCCTCCACTTT. Protein sequence: CASSQGTVGSPLHF.

This clone was counted a few times. V is TRBV21-1 and J is TRBJ1-6; TRBD1 is taken as the D call from the table, unchecked against the DNA. TRBV21-1 is a listed pseudogene. The CDR3 consists of 16 residues. The CDR3 nucleotides are TGTGCCAGCAGCAAAGCGCGCCAGGGGCTTAATTCACCCCTCCACTTT. The encoded protein is CASSKARQGLNSPLHF.

J is TRBJ1-1 and V is TRBV2; D is unresolved. V lost 4 bases, J lost 3 bases, and 9 bases lay in between. Germline CDR1 reads SNHLY; CDR2 reads FYNNEI. CDR3 length: 13 residues. The CDR3 DNA sequence: TGTGCCAGCAGTGTGGGCAGATACACTGAAGCTTTCTTT. Translating it yields CASSVGRYTEAFF.

CDR3 residues: CASSQPGTDGYEQYF. The CDR3 nucleotides are TGTGCCAGCAGCCAACCCGGGACAGACGGCTACGAGCAGTACTTC. This chain joins TRBV4-2 and TRBJ2-7, with TRBD1 matching over 7 bases. Germline V gene data show CDR1 as LGHNA and CDR2 as YNFKEQ. V trimming: 2 bases; J trimming: 3 bases; junction bases outside the gene matches: 7. There are 15 residues in the CDR3.